The 30 T cell receptor beta chains below were found in one sample sequenced in a study of blood T cell repertoires in COVID-19. Here immunoSEQ multiplex PCR was the method, and the copy in TCRdb shows in-frame clones only, minus some. The sample has about 220,000 clones; approximately 88% are singletons. The sample comprised PBMCs or T cells enriched from blood (not recorded which). All receptors derive from a woman aged 40 to 55 with acute COVID-19.

The genes are TRBV30 and TRBJ1-1; D not certain. Trimming took off 3 bases at V and 0 bases at J, with 14 bases between the two ends. The CDR3 loop spans 15 amino acids. Looked up from germline, CDR1 is GTSNPN and CDR2 is SVGIG (reference sequence). DNA for the CDR3: TGTGCCTGGAGCGCCCTAACCCCCTTGAACACTGAAGCTTTCTTT. As protein: CAWSALTPLNTEAFF.

The V gene is TRBV28, the J gene TRBJ1-5, with D possibly matching TRBD1 (5 bases). Trimming shortened V by 3 bases and J by 6 bases, and 9 bases separated the two germline ends. The germline V gene encodes CDR1 MDHEN and CDR2 SYDVKM. The CDR3 spans 13 residues. CDR3 amino acids: CASSLGRFQPQHF. The CDR3 DNA sequence: TGTGCCAGCAGTTTGGGGCGGTTTCAGCCCCAGCATTTT.

This clone came up once. The chain uses TRBV29-1 and TRBJ2-2; D uncertain. Germline CDR1 is SQVTM and CDR2 is ANQGSEA. The V end was cut by 6 bases, the J end by 4 bases, with 15 bases between. The length of the CDR3 is 14 residues. The CDR3, as DNA: TGCAGCGTGGCCCCCTTTGATTCCACCGGGGAGCTGTTTTTT. The encoded protein is CSVAPFDSTGELFF.

The chain combines TRBV9 with TRBJ2-2, with D uncertain. Germline V gives CDR1 SGDLS, CDR2 YYNGEE. The CDR3 contains 13 residues. The germline V and J ends were trimmed by 6 bases and 1 base, with 7 bases remaining between them. The CDR3 here is CASTQVNTGELFF. The DNA for the CDR3 is TGTGCCAGCACTCAGGTGAACACCGGGGAGCTGTTTTTT.

This chain joins TRBV5-4 and TRBJ1-4; tentatively, D is TRBD1 (5 bases). The CDR3 sequence is 12 residues long. Germline V CDR1 and CDR2: SGHNT, YYREEE (reference sequence). Deletions cut 4 bases from V and 10 bases from J, with 11 bases between. The CDR3: CASSPRVGKLFF. The DNA for the CDR3 is TGTGCCAGCAGCCCCAGGGTTGGAAAACTGTTTTTT.

This clone occurred a few times. The V and J genes are TRBV7-9 and TRBJ1-5, with a tentative D call TRBD1 (6 bases). Germline CDR1 is SEHNR and CDR2 is FQNEAQ (reference sequence). This CDR3 region has 15 residues. V was trimmed by 5 bases and J by 10 bases, leaving 21 bases between them. The CDR3 nucleotides read TGTGCCAGCAGCATAGGGGGTTCCGGGGGTGGCCCCCAGCATTTT. It is translated as CASSIGGSGGGPQHF.

V usage is TRBV19 and J usage is TRBJ1-6; the D gene is possibly TRBD1 (6 bases). The germline V and J ends were trimmed by 9 bases and 0 bases, with 15 bases remaining between them. This CDR3 comprises 16 residues. The germline CDR1 and CDR2 sequences are LNHDA and SQIVND (reference sequence). Here the CDR3 DNA reads TGTGCCAGCCGATGGACAGCGAGCTCCTATAATTCACCCCTCCACTTT. This codes for CASRWTASSYNSPLHF. The whole variable domain, remainder taken from reference TRBV19 and TRBJ1-6, is DGGITQSPKYLFRKEGQNVTLSCEQNLNHDAMYWYRQDPGQGLRLIYYSQIVNDFQKGDIAEGYSVSREKKESFPLTVTSAQKNPTAFYLCASRWTASSYNSPLHFGNGTRLTVT.

At least ten counts were recorded for this clone. This chain joins TRBV7-2 and TRBJ2-1; the match to TRBD2 covers 11 bases. Germline values: CDR1 SGHTA, CDR2 FQGNSA. This CDR3 comprises 17 residues. V gave up 1 base and J gave up 0 bases; unmatched junction bases: 2. CDR3: CASSLDSGGGSYNEQFF. The CDR3 DNA is TGTGCCAGCAGCTTAGATAGCGGGGGGGGCTCCTACAATGAGCAGTTCTTC.

Note on this clone: Other DNA sequences in this specimen translate into the identical CDR3. V gene TRBV18 combines with J gene TRBJ1-2; D unclear. V lost 3 bases to trimming and J lost 8 bases, with 7 bases between them. The CDR3 sequence is 11 residues long. Per the germline V gene, CDR1 is KGHSH and CDR2 is LQKENI. Here the CDR3 reads CASSPGLGYTF. The CDR3 coding sequence is TGTGCCAGCTCACCTGGACTCGGCTACACCTTC.

This sequence joins TRBV6-2 or TRBV6-3 and TRBJ1-3, with D perhaps TRBD1 (5 bases). Germline V CDR1 and CDR2: MNHEY, SVGEGT. The V end lost 0 bases, the J end lost 2 bases, and 11 bases lay between the germline ends. The CDR3 sequence is 16 residues long. The CDR3 bases are TGTGCCAGCAGTTACTCGAGTACCAGGGCTGGAAACACCATATATTTT. As protein: CASSYSSTRAGNTIYF.

The chain carries TRBV6-5 and TRBJ2-3; no definite D call. CDR1 and CDR2 (germline): MNHEY, SVGAGI. The V end lost 8 bases, the J end lost 2 bases, and 11 bases lay between the germline ends. The length of the CDR3 is 13 residues. CDR3: CASRSYSTDTQYF. The CDR3 DNA sequence: TGTGCCAGCCGGTCTTACTCCACAGATACGCAGTATTTT.

DNA of the CDR3: TGTGCCAGCAGTGAACAGGGGCCCTACGAGCAGTACTTC. Translation gives CASSEQGPYEQYF. J is TRBJ2-7 and V is TRBV2, with D perhaps TRBD1 (6 bases). With 2 bases removed from V and 2 bases from J, the gap between germline ends came to 7 bases. CDR3 length: 13 residues. Per the germline V gene, CDR1 is SNHLY and CDR2 is FYNNEI.

The chain carries TRBV19 and TRBJ1-4, with TRBD1 identical over 7 bases. Germline loops: CDR1 LNHDA, CDR2 SQIVND (reference sequence). V lost 2 bases to trimming and J lost 6 bases; unmatched junction nucleotides: 9. The CDR3 runs to 16 residues. CDR3 in amino acids: CASSINHRGFDEKLFF. In DNA form, the CDR3 reads TGTGCCAGTAGTATAAACCACAGGGGATTTGATGAAAAACTGTTTTTT.

V usage is TRBV7-2 and J usage is TRBJ2-4, with D unclear. The V end was cut by 5 bases, the J end by 3 bases, with 11 bases between. In germline, CDR1 is SGHTA, CDR2 FQGNSA. The CDR3 covers 14 residues. Written as DNA, the CDR3 is TGTGCCAGCAGCCCTCGGTCCAACAAAAACATTCAGTACTTC. Amino acid sequence: CASSPRSNKNIQYF.

The J gene is TRBJ1-5, the V gene TRBV19, with 12 bases fitting TRBD1. In germline, CDR1 is LNHDA, CDR2 SQIVND (reference sequence). This CDR3 is 14 amino acids long. V dropped 6 bases and J dropped 6; count of bases not matched to a gene: 3. The CDR3, as DNA: TGTGCCAGTAGGGGGACAGGGGGCGGTCAGCCCCAGCATTTT. This translates into CASRGTGGGQPQHF.

This chain connects TRBV9 to TRBJ1-3, with a weak D call TRBD1 (5 bases). V lost 4 bases and J lost 4, with 9 bases in between. The CDR3 loop spans 13 amino acids. Germline V gives CDR1 SGDLS, CDR2 YYNGEE. The CDR3 loop is CASSTRTGNTIYF. CDR3 coding DNA: TGTGCCAGCAGCACAAGGACAGGAAACACCATATATTTT.

The chain combines TRBV19 with TRBJ2-1; 9 bases align to TRBD2. The CDR3 has 17 amino acids. The junction had 12 bases not matched to a gene; V was cut back by 3 bases and J by 6 bases. Looked up from germline, CDR1 is LNHDA and CDR2 is SQIVND (reference sequence). The CDR3 DNA is TGTGCCAGTAGTATTTTCTCTCGGGCTAGCGGGGTCAATGAGCAGTTCTTC. Protein product: CASSIFSRASGVNEQFF.

This chain uses TRBV5-4 with TRBJ2-7; 10 positions match TRBD1. CDR1 is SGHNT, CDR2 YYREEE, per germline (reference sequence). The CDR3 length is 16 residues. Losses at the gene ends were 4 bases for V and 1 base for J; bases not matched to a gene: 8. The CDR3 sequence: CASSAGQGRTSYEQYF. For the CDR3, the DNA is TGTGCCAGCAGCGCGGGACAGGGGAGAACGTCCTACGAGCAGTACTTC.

The rearrangement uses TRBV3-1 (or the pseudogene TRBV3-2) and TRBJ1-2, with TRBD1 identical over 7 bases. Germline V gene lookup returns CDR1 LGHDT and CDR2 YNNKEL (reference sequence). The J segment lost 5 bases and the V segment lost 0 bases, leaving 6 bases of the junction unmatched. This CDR3 is built from 15 residues. CDR3 in DNA: TGTGCCAGCAGCCAAGAGGCGGCACAGGGGTATGGCTACACCTTC. Protein: CASSQEAAQGYGYTF.

The J gene is TRBJ1-1, the V gene TRBV11-2; D not resolved. The CDR3 has 14 residues. V was trimmed by 5 bases and J by 1 base, leaving 11 bases between them. Per the germline V gene, CDR1 is SGHAT and CDR2 is FQNNGV. This CDR3 is CASSAYSTNTEAFF. CDR3 nucleotides: TGTGCCAGCAGCGCGTACAGTACGAACACTGAAGCTTTCTTT. The whole variable domain, remainder taken from reference TRBV11-2 and TRBJ1-1, is EAGVAQSPRYKIIEKRQSVAFWCNPISGHATLYWYQQILGQGPKLLIQFQNNGVVDDSQLPKDRFSAERLKGVDSTLKIQPAKLEDSAVYLCASSAYSTNTEAFFGQGTRLTVV.

This clone has just a few counts. V usage is TRBV9 and J usage is TRBJ1-2; TRBD1 agrees at 7 bases. This CDR3 contains 16 residues. With V trimmed by 0 bases and J by 8 bases, 13 bases remained unmatched. CDR1 and CDR2 (germline): SGDLS, YYNGEE. Here the CDR3 DNA reads TGTGCCAGCAGCGTAGAGGACAGGAATTTTGTAGGAGGCTACACCTTC. It translates to CASSVEDRNFVGGYTF.

V and J are TRBV5-1 and TRBJ1-1, with D possibly being TRBD1 (5 bases). Trimming removed 4 bases at V and 2 bases at J, with 9 bases between. The CDR3 has 13 amino acids. CDR1 and CDR2 from the germline V gene are SGHRS and YFSETQ. The chain's CDR3 is CASSKDRNTEAFF. CDR3 sequence (DNA): TGCGCCAGCAGCAAAGACAGAAACACTGAAGCTTTCTTT.

This chain connects TRBV2 to TRBJ2-7; D possibly corresponds to TRBD1 (6 bases). V lost 6 bases, J lost 2 bases, and 14 bases lay in between. The germline V gene encodes CDR1 SNHLY and CDR2 FYNNEI. This CDR3 contains 14 residues. CDR3 nucleotide sequence: TGTGCCAGCAGCCTTGAACAGGGACCCTACGAGCAGTACGTC. Residues: CASSLEQGPYEQYV.

The count of this clone is one. This chain joins TRBV19 and TRBJ1-2; TRBD1 aligns across 8 bases. Trimming at V came to 7 bases and at J to 3 bases, leaving 7 bases not matched to a gene. This CDR3 has 14 amino acids. Germline assignment: CDR1 LNHDA and CDR2 SQIVND (reference sequence). This CDR3 is CASKSGQGDYGYTF. CDR3 DNA: TGTGCCAGTAAAAGCGGACAGGGAGACTATGGCTACACCTTC.

The CDR3 loop is CASSAPGTGREQYF. CDR3 in DNA: TGCGCCAGCAGCGCCCCCGGGACAGGGAGGGAGCAGTACTTC. The chain has TRBV4-1 and TRBJ2-7; 9 bases are a match to TRBD1. Germline V gene sequence: CDR1 MGHRA, CDR2 YSYEKL. This CDR3 comprises 14 residues. Germline trimming cut 5 bases from V and 7 bases from J; bases unmatched to any gene: 9.

The rearrangement uses TRBV20-1 and TRBJ2-1; the D is unclear. The CDR3 extends over 11 amino acids. CDR1 is DFQATT, CDR2 SNEGSKA, per germline (reference sequence). Trimming left V 2 bases short and J 9 bases short, with 8 bases between. The CDR3 here is CSARLVSEQFF. The CDR3 DNA sequence: TGCAGTGCTAGATTAGTAAGTGAGCAGTTCTTC.

The chain joins TRBV11-3 to TRBJ2-4, with 11 bases aligning to TRBD1. The J segment lost 6 bases and the V segment lost 5 bases, leaving 3 bases of the junction unmatched. The germline gives CDR1 SGHNT, CDR2 YENEEA. The CDR3 runs to 14 residues. The CDR3 nucleotides read TGTGCCAGCAGCCGGACAGGGGGCGCAAACATTCAGTACTTC. It encodes CASSRTGGANIQYF.

The chain combines TRBV5-1 with TRBJ2-1, with 8 nucleotides matching TRBD2. Germline values: CDR1 SGHRS, CDR2 YFSETQ. The J segment lost 5 bases and the V segment lost 5 bases, leaving 3 bases of the junction unmatched. The CDR3 runs 13 residues. CDR3 in amino acids: CASRGLVHNEQFF. In nucleotides, the CDR3 is TGCGCCAGCAGGGGACTAGTTCACAATGAGCAGTTCTTC.

V usage is TRBV27 and J usage is TRBJ1-1; 7 positions match TRBD1. The germline CDR1 and CDR2 sequences are MNHEY and SMNVEV (reference sequence). The CDR3 is made up of 15 amino acids. V gave up 4 bases and J gave up 2 bases; unmatched junction bases: 7. In DNA form, the CDR3 reads TGTGCCAGCAGTTCTCAGGACAGGATCAACACTGAAGCTTTCTTT. It specifies CASSSQDRINTEAFF.

The gene calls are TRBV6-6 and TRBJ2-2; 8 bases are a match to TRBD2. Trimming cost V 0 bases and J 7 bases; bases outside gene matches: 4. The CDR3 covers 15 residues. Looked up from germline, CDR1 is MNHNY and CDR2 is SVGAGI (reference sequence). The CDR3 coding sequence is TGTGCCAGCAGTTACTCGGGACTAGAGGGCGGGGAGCTGTTTTTT. It specifies CASSYSGLEGGELFF.